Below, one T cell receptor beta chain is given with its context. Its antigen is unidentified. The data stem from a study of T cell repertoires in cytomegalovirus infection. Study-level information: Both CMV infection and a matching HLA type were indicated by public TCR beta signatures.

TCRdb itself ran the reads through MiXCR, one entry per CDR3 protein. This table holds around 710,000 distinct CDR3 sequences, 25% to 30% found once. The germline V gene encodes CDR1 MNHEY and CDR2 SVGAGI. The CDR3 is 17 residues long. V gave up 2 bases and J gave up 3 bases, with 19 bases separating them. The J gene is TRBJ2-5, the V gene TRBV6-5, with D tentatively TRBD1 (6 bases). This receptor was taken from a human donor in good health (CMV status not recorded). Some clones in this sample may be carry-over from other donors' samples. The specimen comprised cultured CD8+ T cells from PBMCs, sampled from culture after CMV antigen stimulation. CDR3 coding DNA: TGTGCCAGCAGTTACCGGTCGCAGGGGACACGAGAAGAGACCCAGTACTTC. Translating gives CASSYRSQGTREETQYF.